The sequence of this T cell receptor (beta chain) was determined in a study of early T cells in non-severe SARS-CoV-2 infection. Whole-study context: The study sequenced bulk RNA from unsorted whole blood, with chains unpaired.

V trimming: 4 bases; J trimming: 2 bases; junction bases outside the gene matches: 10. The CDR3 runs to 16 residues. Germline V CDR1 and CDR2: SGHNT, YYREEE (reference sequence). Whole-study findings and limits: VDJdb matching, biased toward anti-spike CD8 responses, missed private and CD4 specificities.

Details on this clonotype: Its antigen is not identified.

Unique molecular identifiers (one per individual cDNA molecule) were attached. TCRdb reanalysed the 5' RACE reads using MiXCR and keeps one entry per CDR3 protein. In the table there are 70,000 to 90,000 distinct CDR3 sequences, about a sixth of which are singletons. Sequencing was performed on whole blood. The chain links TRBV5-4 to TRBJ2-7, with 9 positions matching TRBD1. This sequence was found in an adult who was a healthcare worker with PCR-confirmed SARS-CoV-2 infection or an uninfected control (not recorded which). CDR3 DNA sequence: TGTGCCAGCAGCCCTGGGGCCGGGACAGGGACCTACGAGCAGTACTTC. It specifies CASSPGAGTGTYEQYF. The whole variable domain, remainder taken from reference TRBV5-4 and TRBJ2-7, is ETGVTQSPTHLIKTRGQQVTLRCSSQSGHNTVSWYQQALGQGPQFIFQYYREEENGRGNFPPRFSGLQFPNYSSELNVNALELDDSALYLCASSPGAGTGTYEQYFGPGTRLTVT.